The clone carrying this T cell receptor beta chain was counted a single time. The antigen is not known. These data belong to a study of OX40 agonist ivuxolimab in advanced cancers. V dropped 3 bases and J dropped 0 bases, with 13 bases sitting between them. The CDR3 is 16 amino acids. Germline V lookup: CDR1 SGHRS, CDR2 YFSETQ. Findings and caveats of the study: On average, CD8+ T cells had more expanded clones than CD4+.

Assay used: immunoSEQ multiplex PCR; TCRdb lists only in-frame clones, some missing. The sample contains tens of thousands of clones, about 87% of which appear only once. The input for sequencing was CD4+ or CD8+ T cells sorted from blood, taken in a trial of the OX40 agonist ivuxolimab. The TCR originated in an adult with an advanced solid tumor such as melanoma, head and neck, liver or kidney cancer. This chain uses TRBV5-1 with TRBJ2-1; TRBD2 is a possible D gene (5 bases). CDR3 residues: CASSWPTSGSYNEQFF. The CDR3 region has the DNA TGCGCCAGCAGCTGGCCCACCAGCGGCTCCTACAATGAGCAGTTCTTC.